The 16 T cell receptor beta chains in this list originate from one sample, sequenced in a study of blood T cell repertoires in COVID-19. TCRdb's table, derived via immunoSEQ multiplex PCR, lists solely in-frame clones and lacks some. The table includes some 260,000 clones, approximately 88% detected once. The sample consisted of peripheral blood. These receptor sequences come from a woman between 65 and 79 years old with COVID-19, enrolled during active disease.

In this sample, this clone turned up once. The chain links TRBV29-1 to TRBJ2-5; D uncertain. The CDR3 is made up of 13 amino acids. V dropped 2 bases and J dropped 2 bases, with 9 bases sitting between them. Germline-derived CDR1 and CDR2 are SQVTM and ANQGSEA. CDR3 amino acids: CSVEWQIQETQYF. DNA of the CDR3: TGCAGCGTTGAATGGCAGATACAAGAGACCCAGTACTTC.

The chain's CDR3 is CASSLTGGAEKLFF. The CDR3 DNA reads TGTGCCAGCAGCCTCACAGGGGGCGCCGAAAAACTGTTTTTT. V is TRBV9 and J is TRBJ1-4; TRBD1 agrees at 9 bases. CDR1 SGDLS and CDR2 YYNGEE come from the germline V gene. After removal of 4 bases from V and 8 bases from J, the junction contained 6 bases not matched to a gene. CDR3 size: 14 residues. Variable domain in full (rest from reference TRBV9 and TRBJ1-4): DSGVTQTPKHLITATGQRVTLRCSPRSGDLSVYWYQQSLDQGLQFLIQYYNGEERAKGNILERFSAQQFPDLHSELNLSSLELGDSALYFCASSLTGGAEKLFFGSGTQLSVL.

The chain is built from TRBV19 and TRBJ2-2; 8 positions agree with TRBD1. Germline lookup yields CDR1 LNHDA and CDR2 SQIVND (reference sequence). The CDR3 has 16 residues. V lost 3 bases and J lost 0; bases outside the gene matches: 3. The DNA for the CDR3 is TGTGCCAGTAGTATTTCAGGGGGCACGAACACCGGGGAGCTGTTTTTT. Translation: CASSISGGTNTGELFF.

V is TRBV11-3 and J is TRBJ1-4; 7 bases map to TRBD1. The CDR3 loop spans 14 amino acids. J gave up 4 bases and V 5 bases, and 4 bases lay outside the gene matches. CDR1 and CDR2 (germline): SGHNT, YENEEA. For the CDR3, the DNA is TGTGCCAGCAGCCGACGGGACAGTAATGAAAAACTGTTTTTT. It encodes CASSRRDSNEKLFF.

The chain has TRBV5-1 and TRBJ2-7, with D possibly matching TRBD1 (5 bases). This CDR3 region has 13 residues. Germline V gene lookup returns CDR1 SGHRS and CDR2 YFSETQ. The germline V and J ends were trimmed by 0 bases and 3 bases, with 7 bases remaining between them. CDR3: CASSLGQRYEQYF. For the CDR3, the DNA is TGCGCCAGCAGCTTGGGACAGCGCTACGAGCAGTACTTC. The full variable domain, completed using reference TRBV5-1 and TRBJ2-7, is KAGVTQTPRYLIKTRGQQVTLSCSPISGHRSVSWYQQTPGQGLQFLFEYFSETQRNKGNFPGRFSGRQFSNSRSEMNVSTLELGDSALYLCASSLGQRYEQYFGPGTRLTVT.

V and J are TRBV6-5 and TRBJ2-2; possibly TRBD1 for D (6 bases). CDR1 and CDR2 (germline): MNHEY, SVGAGI. The CDR3 consists of 14 residues. V shed 6 bases and J shed 4 bases, with 12 bases lying between them. CDR3 loop: CASSTGLGTGELFF. In nucleotides, the CDR3 is TGTGCCAGCAGCACAGGGCTCGGCACCGGGGAGCTGTTTTTT.

V is TRBV28 and J is TRBJ2-1; 7 positions match TRBD1. The CDR3 is 16 residues long. Germline-derived CDR1 and CDR2 are MDHEN and SYDVKM. V was pared by 5 bases and J by 7 bases, with 14 bases of the junction left unmatched. The DNA of the CDR3 is TGTGCCAGCAGTCTAATCACAGGGGTTCCTACAAATGAGCAGTTCTTC. Translation: CASSLITGVPTNEQFF.

Only one count was recorded for this clone. Other DNA sequences in this specimen translate into the identical CDR3. This rearrangement joins TRBV7-9 to TRBJ1-1; no firm D call. CDR1 SEHNR and CDR2 FQNEAQ come from the germline V gene (reference sequence). Trimming stripped 1 base from V and 3 bases from J, with 6 bases between. The CDR3 has 13 amino acids. CDR3 sequence (DNA): TGTGCCAGCAGCTTAGAACGGGACACTGAAGCTTTCTTT. Protein sequence: CASSLERDTEAFF.

This chain connects TRBV19 to TRBJ2-3, with 10 positions matching TRBD1. Germline values: CDR1 LNHDA, CDR2 SQIVND (reference sequence). The CDR3 covers 16 residues. V trimming: 0 bases; J trimming: 6 bases; junction bases outside the gene matches: 6. As DNA, the CDR3 is TGTGCCAGTAGTATAGATCTGACAGGGGGCGCGGATACGCAGTATTTT. It is translated as CASSIDLTGGADTQYF. The full variable domain, with the rest looked up from reference TRBV19 and TRBJ2-3, is DGGITQSPKYLFRKEGQNVTLSCEQNLNHDAMYWYRQDPGQGLRLIYYSQIVNDFQKGDIAEGYSVSREKKESFPLTVTSAQKNPTAFYLCASSIDLTGGADTQYFGPGTRLTVL.

The chain joins TRBV7-9 to TRBJ2-1; maybe TRBD2 (5 bases). The CDR3 covers 15 residues. CDR1 and CDR2 (germline): SEHNR, FQNEAQ (reference sequence). Between the trimmed V and J ends, which lost 2 bases and 0 bases, there was a span of 8 bases. The CDR3 sequence is CASSLRRSSYNEQFF. DNA of the CDR3: TGTGCCAGCAGCTTAAGGAGGAGCTCCTACAATGAGCAGTTCTTC.

The chain uses TRBV9 and TRBJ1-2; no definite D call. Trimming cost V 2 bases and J 4 bases, with 9 bases left between them. The CDR3 has 13 residues. In germline, CDR1 is SGDLS, CDR2 YYNGEE. DNA of the CDR3: TGTGCCAGCAGCGTCCTCGAGGGCTATGGCTACACCTTC. Translating gives CASSVLEGYGYTF.

This rearrangement joins TRBV11-2 to TRBJ2-7; D gene ambiguous. In germline, CDR1 is SGHAT, CDR2 FQNNGV. CDR3 length equals 14 residues. Trimming stripped 1 base from V and 0 bases from J, with 7 bases between. DNA of the CDR3: TGTGCCAGCAGCTTAGGTTTAGTCTCCTACGAGCAGTACTTC. It is translated as CASSLGLVSYEQYF.

The chain combines TRBV25-1 with TRBJ1-2; D may be TRBD1 (6 bases). Germline values: CDR1 MGHDK, CDR2 SYGVNS. Deletions cut 4 bases from V and 6 bases from J, with 12 bases between. The CDR3 covers 13 residues. In nucleotides, the CDR3 is TGTGCCAGCAGTGTAATTGGACAGAATGGCTACACCTTC. Amino acids: CASSVIGQNGYTF.

This rearrangement joins TRBV9 to TRBJ2-3; possibly TRBD2 for D (6 bases). Germline loops: CDR1 SGDLS, CDR2 YYNGEE. The CDR3 totals 16 residues. V gave up 0 bases and J gave up 9 bases, with 20 bases separating them. CDR3 in DNA: TGTGCCAGCAGCGTAGAATTGCGGGATAAAGCTAGGACGCAGTATTTT. Translated: CASSVELRDKARTQYF.

The chain has TRBV3-1 (or the pseudogene TRBV3-2) and TRBJ1-3; 7 nucleotides agree with TRBD1. Unmatched junction bases numbered 7, after V lost 4 bases and J lost 4 bases. Germline CDR1 and CDR2: LGHDT and YNNKEL (reference sequence). The CDR3 totals 15 residues. The CDR3 sequence: CASSPETGLGNTIYF. Here the CDR3 DNA reads TGTGCCAGCAGCCCTGAGACAGGGTTAGGAAACACCATATATTTT.

This chain joins TRBV27 and TRBJ1-4; a possible D gene is TRBD1 (5 bases). The length of the CDR3 is 14 residues. V lost 8 bases and J lost 2, with 12 bases in between. CDR1 MNHEY and CDR2 SMNVEV come from the germline V gene (reference sequence). The CDR3 sequence: CASAPGATNEKLFF. The CDR3 DNA is TGTGCCAGCGCCCCTGGGGCTACTAATGAAAAACTGTTTTTT.